Listed below are T cell receptor beta chains from one sample, sequenced in a study of T cell changes during pregnancy in multiple sclerosis. Repertoires were generated with immunoSEQ multiplex PCR, while TCRdb's copy carries only in-frame clones and drops some. The data hold more than 55,000 clones, with 90% to 95% observed a single time. The sequenced sample was peripheral blood, obtained after pregnancy. All receptors derive from a female donor in good health, enrolled as a control in a pregnancy study. CDR3s include the opening cysteine and the closing phenylalanine or tryptophan. Fields, in order: V gene, D gene, J gene, clone size, CDR3 protein, CDR3 DNA. The D gene is left open where the match is weak. The size entry is marked missing in some rows and otherwise reads once, few, many or a size class.

V: TRBV18; D: -; J: TRBJ2-1; size: -; CDR3: CASSPEQGTGSEQFF; DNA: TGTGCCAGCTCACCGGAACAGGGGACCGGGAGTGAGCAGTTCTTC
V: TRBV19; D: -; J: TRBJ1-2; size: -; CDR3: CASSMAKYGYTF; DNA: TGTGCCAGTAGTATGGCAAAGTATGGCTACACCTTC
V: TRBV27; D: TRBD1; J: TRBJ1-2; size: few; CDR3: CASSPEGQGVGYGYTF; DNA: TGTGCCAGCAGCCCGGAGGGACAGGGGGTCGGCTATGGCTACACCTTC
V: TRBV27; D: -; J: TRBJ1-2; size: -; CDR3: CASSWAGDATNYGYTF; DNA: TGTGCCAGCAGTTGGGCAGGGGATGCCACTAACTATGGCTACACCTTC
V: TRBV30; D: -; J: TRBJ1-1; size: -; CDR3: CATTEIDTEAFF; DNA: TGTGCCACGACAGAGATCGACACTGAAGCTTTCTTT
V: TRBV4-3; D: -; J: TRBJ2-2; size: once; CDR3: CASSQAQKRGNTGELFF; DNA: TGCGCCAGCAGCCAAGCTCAGAAACGGGGGAACACCGGGGAGCTGTTTTTT
V: TRBV4-3; D: -; J: TRBJ2-4; size: -; CDR3: CASSQGGGARAKNIQYF; DNA: TGCGCCAGCAGCCAAGGTGGAGGGGCGCGAGCCAAAAACATTCAGTACTTC
V: TRBV4-3; D: -; J: TRBJ2-1; size: -; CDR3: CASSQRPGGEQFF; DNA: TGCGCCAGCAGCCAAAGACCCGGGGGTGAGCAGTTCTTC
V: TRBV5-1; D: -; J: TRBJ2-3; size: -; CDR3: CASSLSGFTDTQYF; DNA: TGCGCCAGCAGCTTGTCCGGGTTCACAGATACGCAGTATTTT
V: TRBV27; D: TRBD1; J: TRBJ1-2; size: once; CDR3: CASSLRADRGSDGYTF; DNA: TGTGCCAGCAGTCTACGAGCCGACAGGGGTTCGGATGGCTACACCTTC